This record looks at one T cell receptor beta chain sequence and its context. The antigen remains undetermined. The entry originates in a study of T-cell reconstitution after alpha-beta-depleted transplantation in children. The study's findings and limits: Fresh T-cell production supplied most of the T-cell counts and diversity seen one year after transplant. Approximately two months post-transplant, alpha-beta T cells reportedly originated from several hundred expanded graft clones. Some patients owed their high day-60 TCRbeta diversity to surviving recipient T cells and thymic progenitors.

Preparation of the TCRbeta library involved a method that used unique molecular identifiers. In TCRdb, the PCR reads were re-called with MiXCR into one record per CDR3 protein. Found here are approximately 800,000 distinct CDR3 sequences, under 20% of them singletons; the top ten hold just under 5%. V was pared by 3 bases and J by 5 bases, with 11 bases between. CDR1 is LGHDT and CDR2 is YNNKEL in the germline V gene (reference sequence). This CDR3 region has 13 residues. This TCR derives from a male patient younger than 18 who had a stem cell transplant for acute lymphoblastic leukemia, so the T cells may come from the graft donor. The material was PBMCs, mostly from graft donor cells, obtained 360 days after TCRalphabeta/CD19-depleted stem cell transplant. This rearrangement joins TRBV3-1 to TRBJ2-7; perhaps TRBD1 as D (6 bases). CDR3 coding DNA: TGTGCCAGCAGCCATCCGAACAGGGACGAGCAGTACTTC. Protein product: CASSHPNRDEQYF.